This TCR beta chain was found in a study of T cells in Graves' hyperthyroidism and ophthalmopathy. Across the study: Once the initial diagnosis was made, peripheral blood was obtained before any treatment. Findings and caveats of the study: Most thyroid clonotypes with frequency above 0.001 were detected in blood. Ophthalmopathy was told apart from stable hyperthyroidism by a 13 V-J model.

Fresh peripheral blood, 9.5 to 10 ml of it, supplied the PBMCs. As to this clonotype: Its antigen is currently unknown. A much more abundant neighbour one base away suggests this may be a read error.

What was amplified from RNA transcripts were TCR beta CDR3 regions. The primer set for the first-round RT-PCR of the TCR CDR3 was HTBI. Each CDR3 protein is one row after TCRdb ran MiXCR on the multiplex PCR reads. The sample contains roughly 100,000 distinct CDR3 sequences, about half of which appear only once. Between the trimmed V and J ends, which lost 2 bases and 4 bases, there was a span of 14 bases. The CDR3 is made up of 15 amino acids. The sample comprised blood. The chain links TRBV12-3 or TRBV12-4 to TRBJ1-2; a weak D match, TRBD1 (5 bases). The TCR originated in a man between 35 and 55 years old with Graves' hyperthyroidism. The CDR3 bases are TGTGCCAGCAGTTTATGGAGGGACGCGGGCTATGGCTACACCTTC. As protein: CASSLWRDAGYGYTF.